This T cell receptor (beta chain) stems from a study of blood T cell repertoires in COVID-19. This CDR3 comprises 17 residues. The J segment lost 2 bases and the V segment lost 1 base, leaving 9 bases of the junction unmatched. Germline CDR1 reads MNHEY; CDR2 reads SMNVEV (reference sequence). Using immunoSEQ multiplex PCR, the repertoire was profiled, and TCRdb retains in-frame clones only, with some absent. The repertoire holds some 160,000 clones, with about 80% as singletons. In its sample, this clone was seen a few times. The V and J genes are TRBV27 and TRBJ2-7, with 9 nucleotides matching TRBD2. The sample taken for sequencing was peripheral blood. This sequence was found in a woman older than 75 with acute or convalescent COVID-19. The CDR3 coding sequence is TGTGCCAGCAGTTTATACCAACCTAGCGGGGAGGCCTACGAGCAGTACTTC. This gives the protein CASSLYQPSGEAYEQYF.